The 28 T cell receptor beta chains below all came from one sample that was sequenced in a study of regulatory T cells in long-lasting Graves disease. Time point of the sample: newly diagnosed GD, antithyroid drugs for less than 3 months. The TCR library used RNA extracted from PBMCs. Assembly of TCR beta libraries relied on iRepertoire HTBI primers together with Arm-PCR of CDR3 regions. From the multiplex PCR reads, TCRdb called clonotypes with MiXCR, one entry per CDR3 protein. The table shows some 490,000 distinct CDR3 sequences, with more than 10% occurring only once. These same data were also listed under a study on T cells in Graves' hyperthyroidism and ophthalmopathy.

Material: peripheral blood mononuclear cells (PBMCs), obtained at new diagnosis, from a patient treated with antithyroid drugs. Receptors were obtained from a woman in her 30s with Graves disease.

This clonotype was recorded many times. The chain joins TRBV6-1 to TRBJ1-6, with D perhaps matching TRBD1 (5 bases). Germline values: CDR1 MNHNS, CDR2 SASEGT. V shed 5 bases and J shed 5 bases, with 25 bases lying between them. The CDR3 extends over 19 amino acids. The CDR3 DNA reads as TGTGCCAGCAGTATTCAGACAGCGAGCTCGCCCCCGGATAATTCACCCCTCCACTTT. Translated: CASSIQTASSPPDNSPLHF.

This clonotype was counted between two and nine times. This chain joins TRBV9 and TRBJ1-4; 7 bases fit TRBD1. The CDR3 loop spans 15 amino acids. Germline V gene data show CDR1 as SGDLS and CDR2 as YYNGEE. The J segment lost 8 bases and the V segment lost 4 bases, leaving 11 bases of the junction unmatched. Here the CDR3 reads CASSLTTGLWEKLFF. Written as DNA, the CDR3 is TGTGCCAGCAGCCTCACGACAGGGCTGTGGGAAAAACTGTTTTTT. The full variable domain, completed using reference TRBV9 and TRBJ1-4, is DSGVTQTPKHLITATGQRVTLRCSPRSGDLSVYWYQQSLDQGLQFLIQYYNGEERAKGNILERFSAQQFPDLHSELNLSSLELGDSALYFCASSLTTGLWEKLFFGSGTQLSVL.

A few counts support this clonotype. This sequence may be a read error, since a much larger clone differs from it by one base. The CDR3 loop is CASSLDGWEEETQYF. The CDR3 coding sequence is TGTGCCAGCAGCTTAGATGGGTGGGAGGAAGAGACCCAGTACTTC. The chain uses TRBV11-2 and TRBJ2-5, with a tentative D call TRBD2 (6 bases). V lost 0 bases and J 3 bases, leaving 11 bases between the germline ends. The germline gives CDR1 SGHAT, CDR2 FQNNGV. The CDR3 sequence is 15 residues long.

This clonotype was recorded many times. The rearrangement uses TRBV10-2 and TRBJ2-7; 7 positions agree with TRBD2. In germline, CDR1 is WSHSY, CDR2 SAAADI. J gave up 1 base and V 7 bases, and 10 bases lay outside the gene matches. The CDR3 has 15 residues. The CDR3 region has the DNA TGCGCCAGCAAGACGGGGCTAGCGGATTCCTACGAGCAGTACTTC. This gives the protein CASKTGLADSYEQYF.

This chain joins TRBV30 and TRBJ2-1; 8 bases map to TRBD2. CDR3 size: 18 residues. The V gene end was trimmed by 4 bases and the J gene end by 0 bases; junction bases not matched to a gene: 14. CDR1 is GTSNPN, CDR2 SVGIG, per germline (reference sequence). The chain's CDR3 is CAWKFGILAGPSYNEQFF. DNA for the CDR3: TGTGCCTGGAAGTTTGGGATCTTAGCGGGACCCTCCTACAATGAGCAGTTCTTC.

This clonotype was observed many times. The chain carries TRBV19 and TRBJ2-2, with D unresolved. The CDR3 totals 14 residues. Germline loops: CDR1 LNHDA, CDR2 SQIVND (reference sequence). Trimming cost V 2 bases and J 7 bases, with 11 bases left between them. Written as DNA, the CDR3 is TGTGCCAGTAGTATACCCTCAAGTATCGGGGAGCTGTTTTTT. Translating it yields CASSIPSSIGELFF.

The sample holds many counts of this clonotype. The rearrangement joins TRBV20-1 to TRBJ1-4; tentative D call: TRBD1 (5 bases). Trimming removed 0 bases at V and 8 bases at J, with 13 bases between. The CDR3 has 14 amino acids. Germline CDR1 reads DFQATT; CDR2 reads SNEGSKA (reference sequence). The CDR3 nucleotides read TGCAGTGCTAGAGATCCCAGGGACGGCGAAAAACTGTTTTTT. Amino acids: CSARDPRDGEKLFF.

CDR3 bases: TGTGCCATCACGGGACAGAGGAACACTGAAGCTTTCTTT. Encoded protein: CAITGQRNTEAFF. V and J are TRBV10-3 and TRBJ1-1; TRBD1 matches at 7 bases. After removal of 7 bases from V and 1 base from J, the junction contained 3 bases not matched to a gene. The germline V gene has CDR1 ENHRY and CDR2 SYGVKD. The CDR3 extends over 13 amino acids.

The rearrangement joins TRBV20-1 to TRBJ1-1; no reliable D call. CDR1 and CDR2 from the germline V gene are DFQATT and SNEGSKA (reference sequence). The CDR3 sequence is 13 residues long. Trimming pared 3 bases from V and 4 bases from J, leaving 12 bases between. CDR3 in amino acids: CSASVLVGTEAFF. CDR3 sequence (DNA): TGCAGTGCTAGCGTCTTGGTAGGCACTGAAGCTTTCTTT.

This clonotype was counted ten times or more. The chain uses TRBV6-1 and TRBJ2-5; D possibly uses TRBD1 or TRBD2 (5 bases each). V gave up 6 bases and J gave up 6 bases, with 20 bases separating them. Germline V gene lookup returns CDR1 MNHNS and CDR2 SASEGT. The CDR3 contains 15 residues. CDR3: CASSKYRDPGQTQYF. CDR3 bases: TGTGCCAGCAGCAAATACCGGGACCCCGGCCAGACCCAGTACTTC.

This clonotype was seen only a few times. Possible read error: a much larger clone is one base away. This sequence joins TRBV24-1 and TRBJ2-7; D remains ambiguous. The CDR3 length is 11 residues. The V and J ends lost 4 bases and 3 bases respectively, with 3 bases between them. The germline V gene has CDR1 KGHDR and CDR2 SFDVKD. The CDR3 DNA follows: TGTGCCACCAGTGACAACTACGAGCAGTACTTC. Translation: CATSDNYEQYF.

This clonotype was detected many times. The CDR3 reads CASSPPGGRDHEQYF. In DNA, the CDR3 is TGTGCCAGCAGCCCCCCCGGCGGGAGGGATCACGAGCAGTACTTC. This chain joins TRBV9 and TRBJ2-7; 9 bases align to TRBD2. This CDR3 comprises 15 residues. V trimming: 4 bases; J trimming: 5 bases; junction bases outside the gene matches: 10. From germline, CDR1 is SGDLS and CDR2 YYNGEE.

Many counts were recorded for this clonotype. The chain links TRBV19 to TRBJ1-1; the D is unclear. Germline loops: CDR1 LNHDA, CDR2 SQIVND (reference sequence). V dropped 7 bases and J dropped 1 base, with 13 bases sitting between them. This CDR3 region has 14 residues. CDR3 nucleotides: TGTGCCAGTACGGCAAGACAAAGGAACACTGAAGCTTTCTTT. As protein: CASTARQRNTEAFF. Full variable domain (remainder filled in from reference TRBV19 and TRBJ1-1): DGGITQSPKYLFRKEGQNVTLSCEQNLNHDAMYWYRQDPGQGLRLIYYSQIVNDFQKGDIAEGYSVSREKKESFPLTVTSAQKNPTAFYLCASTARQRNTEAFFGQGTRLTVV.

This clonotype was observed a few times. This chain connects TRBV12-3 or TRBV12-4 to TRBJ2-7; 8 nucleotides align to TRBD2. The CDR3 totals 15 residues. The junction had 11 bases not matched to a gene; V was cut back by 6 bases and J by 4 bases. The chain's CDR3 is CASSPVAGPIYEQYF. The CDR3, as DNA: TGTGCCAGCAGCCCGGTAGCGGGGCCCATTTACGAGCAGTACTTC.

This clonotype was detected only a few times. The rearrangement uses TRBV19 and TRBJ2-7; D remains ambiguous. V was clipped by 1 base and J by 6 bases, with 7 bases between them. Germline CDR1 LNHDA, CDR2 SQIVND (reference sequence). The CDR3 contains 12 residues. The CDR3 coding sequence is TGTGCCAGTAGTATAGGGGGAACCGAGCAGTACTTC. It yields the protein CASSIGGTEQYF.

This clonotype was observed many times. The V call is TRBV2, the J call TRBJ2-3, with D perhaps matching TRBD2 (6 bases). Germline-derived CDR1 and CDR2 are SNHLY and FYNNEI. Trimming took off 6 bases at V and 0 bases at J, with 10 bases between the two ends. The CDR3 runs to 14 residues. The CDR3 region is CASRSGPSTDTQYF. The DNA for the CDR3 is TGTGCCAGCAGGAGCGGGCCGAGCACAGATACGCAGTATTTT.

This clonotype was seen a handful of times. This chain joins TRBV5-4 and TRBJ2-1; possibly TRBD1 or TRBD2 for D (7 bases each). Germline assignment: CDR1 SGHNT and CDR2 YYREEE (reference sequence). This CDR3 region has 15 residues. V gave up 2 bases and J gave up 11 bases, with 20 bases separating them. The CDR3 protein is CASSFYREDRHQQFF. DNA for the CDR3: TGTGCCAGCAGCTTCTATCGGGAGGACAGGCACCAGCAGTTCTTC. The full variable domain, completed using reference TRBV5-4 and TRBJ2-1, is ETGVTQSPTHLIKTRGQQVTLRCSSQSGHNTVSWYQQALGQGPQFIFQYYREEENGRGNFPPRFSGLQFPNYSSELNVNALELDDSALYLCASSFYREDRHQQFFGPGTRLTVL.

This clonotype was seen at least ten times. Written as DNA, the CDR3 is TGTGCCAGCAGCGTAGTTCCAGGGATGAGCGAGCAGTACTTC. It codes for CASSVVPGMSEQYF. This rearrangement joins TRBV9 to TRBJ2-7, with D possibly TRBD1 on 5 matching bases. Trimming removed 0 bases at V and 6 bases at J, with 13 bases between. The CDR3 is 14 residues long. CDR1 is SGDLS and CDR2 is YYNGEE in the germline V gene.

The chain is built from TRBV6-2 or TRBV6-3 and TRBJ2-4, with TRBD1 as a possible D gene (6 bases). The CDR3 runs to 11 residues. Trimming removed 4 bases at V and 11 bases at J, with 9 bases between. Germline V gene sequence: CDR1 MNHEY, CDR2 SVGEGT. In DNA, the CDR3 is TGTGCCAGCAGTTTACAGGGTTTTCAGTACTTC. It yields the protein CASSLQGFQYF.

This clonotype was counted many times. The chain joins TRBV27 to TRBJ2-2; D gene unclear. CDR1 and CDR2 (germline): MNHEY, SMNVEV (reference sequence). The V and J ends lost 5 bases and 10 bases respectively, with 14 bases between them. The CDR3 has 13 residues. For the CDR3, the DNA is TGTGCCAGCAGTCCCTACTTTAGAAAGGAGCTGTTTTTT. Translating gives CASSPYFRKELFF.

Remarks on this clonotype: Just one base apart from a much larger clone, this may be a read error. J is TRBJ2-1 and V is TRBV3-1; 11 bases map to TRBD2. In germline, CDR1 is LGHDT, CDR2 YNNKEL (reference sequence). The CDR3 is 15 amino acids. The CDR3 here is CVSSHSGRALNEQFF. As DNA, the CDR3 is TGTGTCAGCAGCCATAGCGGGAGGGCCCTAAATGAGCAGTTCTTC.

In this sample, this clonotype turned up a few times. The chain employs TRBV11-2 and TRBJ2-1; a possible D gene is TRBD2 (5 bases). Germline values: CDR1 SGHAT, CDR2 FQNNGV. CDR3 length: 11 amino acids. Trimming took off 7 bases at V and 9 bases at J, with 10 bases between the two ends. DNA of the CDR3: TGTGCCAGCACCCGGACTGTTGAGCAGTTCTTC. It yields the protein CASTRTVEQFF.

In this sample, this clonotype turned up a few times. The chain uses TRBV4-1 and TRBJ2-2; 7 nucleotides line up with TRBD1. This CDR3 is built from 16 residues. Germline V gives CDR1 MGHRA, CDR2 YSYEKL. Trimming at V came to 0 bases and at J to 7 bases, leaving 8 bases not matched to a gene. CDR3 nucleotides: TGCGCCAGCAGCCAAGAAGTACAGGGGTATCACGGGGAGCTGTTTTTT. It codes for CASSQEVQGYHGELFF.

Many counts were recorded for this clonotype. This chain links TRBV19 with TRBJ2-3, with unresolved D. V was shortened by 7 bases and J by 2 bases, with 13 bases between the two germline ends. The V gene's germline CDR1 is LNHDA and CDR2 SQIVND (reference sequence). The CDR3 totals 14 residues. The CDR3 loop reads CASNDALSTDTQYF. CDR3 nucleotides: TGTGCCAGTAACGACGCGCTATCCACAGATACGCAGTATTTT.

Only a few counts were recorded for this clonotype. The chain couples TRBV5-6 to TRBJ2-2; weak D call: TRBD2 (7 bases). The germline gives CDR1 SGHDT, CDR2 YYEEEE. The ends were cut back, 3 bases at V and 6 bases at J, with 12 bases in the middle. CDR3 length: 14 amino acids. The CDR3 DNA sequence: TGTGCCAGCAGCTCGCGGGGGCAGGCCGGGGAGCTGTTTTTT. Its protein is CASSSRGQAGELFF.

In its sample, this clonotype was seen many times. The gene calls are TRBV3-1 and TRBJ2-7; TRBD2 is a possible D gene (6 bases). Trimming pared 4 bases from V and 5 bases from J, leaving 15 bases between. This CDR3 has 14 amino acids. Per germline, CDR1 LGHDT and CDR2 YNNKEL (reference sequence). The CDR3 bases are TGTGCCAGCAGCCGGAGGGGCGGGAACCACGAGCAGTACTTC. Residues: CASSRRGGNHEQYF.

This clonotype showed up many times. The CDR3 DNA is TGTGCCAGCAGCCAAGAAATGGCTAGCGGGAGGGAGACAGATACGCAGTATTTT. It is translated as CASSQEMASGRETDTQYF. The rearrangement joins TRBV14 to TRBJ2-3; 12 positions match TRBD2. CDR3 length: 18 amino acids. The V gene end was trimmed by 0 bases and the J gene end by 3 bases; junction bases not matched to a gene: 7. Germline-derived CDR1 and CDR2 are SGHDN and FVKESK.

This clonotype was seen at least ten times. The J gene is TRBJ1-2, the V gene TRBV2; D might be TRBD1 (6 bases). Germline V gene data show CDR1 as SNHLY and CDR2 as FYNNEI. Deletions cut 4 bases from V and 1 base from J, with 22 bases between. CDR3 length: 18 residues. The CDR3 spells CASSVLGTSPAHNYGYTF. CDR3 nucleotides: TGTGCCAGCAGTGTCCTGGGGACATCCCCGGCCCATAACTATGGCTACACCTTC.